This TCR beta chain was sequenced in a study of cytotoxic CD8 clonotypes in ibrutinib-treated CLL. CDR3 length equals 15 residues. The junction had 10 bases not matched to a gene; V was cut back by 6 bases and J by 8 bases. Germline V CDR1 and CDR2: WNHNN, SYGVQD (reference sequence). Libraries were prepared by immunoSEQ multiplex PCR; TCRdb keeps only in-frame clonotypes and omits some of them. The table records around 200,000 clones, roughly three quarters of them present only once. With respect to this clone: The antigen is not known.

Study results and caveats: Public clonotypes (which were uncommon) either contracted or remained stable on treatment.

The receptor was derived from a human donor with chronic lymphocytic leukemia. V is TRBV10-1 and J is TRBJ2-1, with 10 positions matching TRBD2. The sample here was PBMCs, taken after 12 months of ibrutinib treatment. The CDR3 bases are TGCGCCAGCAGCCCGGTAGCGGGGGGAAACTATGAGCAGTTCTTC. Its protein product is CASSPVAGGNYEQFF.